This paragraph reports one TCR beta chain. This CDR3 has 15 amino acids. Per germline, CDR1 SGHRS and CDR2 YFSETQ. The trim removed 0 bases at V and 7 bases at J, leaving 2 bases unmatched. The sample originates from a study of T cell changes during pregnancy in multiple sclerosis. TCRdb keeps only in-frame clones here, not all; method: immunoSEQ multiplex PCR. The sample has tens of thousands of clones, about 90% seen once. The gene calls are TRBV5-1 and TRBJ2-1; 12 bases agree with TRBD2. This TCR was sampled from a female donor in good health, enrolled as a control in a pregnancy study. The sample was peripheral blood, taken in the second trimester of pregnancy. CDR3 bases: TGCGCCAGCAGCTTGGCTAGCGGGGGGGCTAATGAGCAGTTCTTC. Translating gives CASSLASGGANEQFF.